This T cell receptor beta chain is from a study of Ad26.COV2.S vaccination and SARS-CoV-2 variants. Turning to the study itself: Each vaccinee took Ad26.COV2.S intramuscularly, once or twice 56 days apart. Overall study findings and caveats: For non-spike TCRs, breadth in vaccine recipients resembled that in placebo recipients.

The CDR3 spans 14 residues. CDR1 is MNHEY, CDR2 SVGAGI, per germline. The sample's treatment: roughly 19 received Ad26.COV2.S at low or high dose, single or two shots; a few received placebo; per-sample allocation not given. Sampling happened 63 days after the first vaccine or placebo injection. At a Boston site, the person donating was an adult of 18-55 years. This table comes from immunoSEQ multiplex PCR, and its TCRdb copy is limited to in-frame clones, with some not included. The sample lists approximately 480,000 clones, around 88% seen once, with 10% to 15% in the top ten. A remark on this clone: Antigen: not known. The junction departs from germline at one end; a sequencing error may be responsible.

Sequencing was performed on peripheral blood, taken in a trial of Ad26.COV2.S vaccine versus placebo. This clonotype originated in a person between 18 and 65 years old who received the Ad26.COV2.S COVID-19 vaccine or a placebo. The genes are TRBV6-5 and TRBJ2-7; a possible D gene is TRBD2 (6 bases). CDR3 amino acids: CASSTSMDYHHVQF. Written as DNA, the CDR3 is TGTGCCAGCAGTACATCGATGGACTACCACCACGTCCAATTC.